This TCR beta chain derives from a study of OX40 agonist ivuxolimab in advanced cancers. Study overall: Patients received ivuxolimab, an intravenous treatment, every 2 weeks at 0.01 to 10 mg/kg. Patients were under 90% male with ages roughly 20 to 90, mean approximately 58. General study results and limits: CD8+ T cells were the subset that, on average, had more expanded clones than CD4+.

As concerns this clone: Its antigen remains unknown.

Patients were excluded for autoimmune disease history or systemic immunosuppression. Using immunoSEQ multiplex PCR, the repertoire was profiled, and TCRdb retains in-frame clones only, with some absent. Here the sample spans more than 60,000 clones, 77% being singletons. CDR1 SGHRS and CDR2 YFSETQ come from the germline V gene. Deletions cut 6 bases from V and 6 bases from J, with 16 bases between. CDR3 length equals 14 residues. The receptor was isolated from an adult with an advanced solid tumor such as melanoma, head and neck, liver or kidney cancer. The gene calls are TRBV5-1 and TRBJ2-1; TRBD2 is a possible D gene (6 bases). The sample was CD4+ or CD8+ T cells sorted from blood, taken in a trial of the OX40 agonist ivuxolimab. The chain's CDR3 is CASTPVPGANEQFF. CDR3 sequence (DNA): TGCGCCAGCACCCCCGTTCCGGGAGCCAATGAGCAGTTCTTC.